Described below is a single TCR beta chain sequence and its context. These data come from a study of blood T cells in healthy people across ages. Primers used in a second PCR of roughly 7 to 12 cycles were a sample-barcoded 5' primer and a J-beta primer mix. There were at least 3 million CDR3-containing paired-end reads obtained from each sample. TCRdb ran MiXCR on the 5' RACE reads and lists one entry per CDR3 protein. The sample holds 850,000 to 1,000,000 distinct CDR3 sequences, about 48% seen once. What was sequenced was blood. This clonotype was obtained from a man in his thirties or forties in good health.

The CDR3 reads CASSQGLPAGRGDSTDTQYF. CDR3 DNA sequence: TGCGCCAGCAGCCAAGGACTGCCCGCAGGAAGGGGGGATAGCACAGATACGCAGTATTTT. The chain carries TRBV4-3 and TRBJ2-3; D may match TRBD1 or TRBD2 (6 bases each). Germline CDR1 reads LGHNA; CDR2 reads YSLEER. Trimming cost V 1 base and J 0 bases, with 23 bases left between them. The CDR3 totals 20 residues.